The text below deals with one T cell receptor beta chain. These data belong to a study of cytomegalovirus exposure and HLA in healthy donors. Study-wide background: Around 78 million unique TCR sequences came from HLA-typed donors in an early release. In terms of ancestry, the Caucasian-associated cluster contained about 81% of the 350 to 450 genotyped donors.

The V gene's germline CDR1 is SNHLY and CDR2 FYNNEI. The CDR3 contains 13 residues. Unmatched junction bases numbered 4, after V lost 5 bases and J lost 5 bases. The study sampled nominally healthy donors, though unrecorded immune exposures were likely. Primers: 60 Vbeta forward and 13 Jbeta reverse. Measured with immunoSEQ multiplex PCR; TCRdb has only the in-frame clones, and not every one. The sample records more than 95,000 clones, roughly four fifths being singletons. This chain uses TRBV2 with TRBJ2-5; 8 bases map to TRBD1. This receptor was identified in a woman aged 18-35 years in good health and CMV-seronegative. Material: PBMCs. The CDR3 DNA reads as TGTGCCAGCAGTACCCACAGGGGGGAGACCCAGTACTTC. This codes for CASSTHRGETQYF.